This passage covers 30 T cell receptor beta chains from one sample sequenced in a study of shared clonotypes between healthy human individuals. Profiling relied on immunoSEQ multiplex PCR, and the TCRdb table lists in-frame clones only, not all of them. The sample has some 2.1 million clones; about 93% are singletons. CD45RO-negative CD8 cells positively selected for CCR7 made up the naive population, which excluded terminally differentiated effector memory CD45RA+ cells. The sample comprised naive CD8+ T cells from PBMCs. The origin of the receptors is a man younger than 30 in good health. Some clones in this sample may be carry-over from other donors' samples.

The rearrangement joins TRBV5-1 to TRBJ2-5, with 7 bases that match TRBD2. The closer fit of TRBJ2-7 to the DNA end suggests the J call may be wrong. Germline V gene data show CDR1 as SGHRS and CDR2 as YFSETQ. The CDR3 covers 15 residues. The CDR3 here is CASSLGGGSSYEQYF. CDR3 in DNA: TGCGCCAGCAGCTTGGGCGGGGGAAGCTCCTACGAGCAGTACTTC.

The chain joins TRBV7-9 to TRBJ2-5, with TRBD2 matching over 7 bases. Germline CDR1 and CDR2: SEHNR and FQNEAQ (reference sequence). This CDR3 contains 14 residues. With V trimmed by 3 bases and J by 2 bases, 3 bases remained unmatched. The CDR3 DNA follows: TGTGCCAGCAGCTTCGGGACTACTCAAGAGACCCAGTACTTC. Protein sequence: CASSFGTTQETQYF.

The chain combines TRBV30 with TRBJ1-1; the match to TRBD1 covers 7 bases. J lost 6 bases, V lost 3 bases, and 1 base had no gene match. CDR1 and CDR2 (germline): GTSNPN, SVGIG (reference sequence). CDR3 length: 11 residues. The CDR3 DNA follows: TGTGCCTGGAGCCAGGGGGCTGAAGCTTTCTTT. Its translation: CAWSQGAEAFF.

The chain joins TRBV7-2 to TRBJ2-7; either TRBD1 or TRBD2 may fit D (5 bases each). In germline, CDR1 is SGHTA, CDR2 FQGNSA. The CDR3 extends over 15 amino acids. V gave up 5 bases and J gave up 0 bases, with 14 bases separating them. CDR3 amino acids: CASSTRVGSSYEQYF. In nucleotides, the CDR3 is TGTGCCAGCAGCACCAGGGTTGGGAGCTCCTACGAGCAGTACTTC. Full variable domain (remainder filled in from reference TRBV7-2 and TRBJ2-7): GAGVSQSPSNKVTEKGKDVELRCDPISGHTALYWYRQSLGQGLEFLIYFQGNSAPDKSGLPSDRFSAERTGGSVSTLTIQRTQQEDSAVYLCASSTRVGSSYEQYFGPGTRLTVT.

The chain combines TRBV4-1 with TRBJ2-5; 9 bases fit TRBD1. Gene TRBJ2-7 matches the end of the DNA better, so the J call may be wrong. Germline V gene data show CDR1 as MGHRA and CDR2 as YSYEKL. This CDR3 contains 14 residues. The CDR3 region is CASSQGTGPNEQYF. The CDR3 region has the DNA TGCGCCAGCAGCCAGGGGACAGGGCCCAACGAGCAGTACTTC.

The chain employs TRBV5-6 and TRBJ1-4, with 7 bases aligning to TRBD1. J lost 4 bases, V lost 2 bases, and 5 bases had no gene match. The V gene's germline CDR1 is SGHDT and CDR2 YYEEEE. This CDR3 is 15 amino acids long. The CDR3 here is CASSFGTALNEKLFF. In DNA, the CDR3 is TGTGCCAGCAGCTTCGGGACAGCCCTTAATGAAAAACTGTTTTTT.

This clone showed up just once. The CDR3 reads CASSLYPGTSLSYNEQFF. DNA for the CDR3: TGTGCCAGCAGCTTATATCCCGGGACTAGCTTATCCTACAATGAGCAGTTCTTC. The chain recombines TRBV7-9 with TRBJ2-1, with 9 bases lining up with TRBD2. This CDR3 region has 18 residues. The V segment lost 2 bases and the J segment 1 base; nucleotides outside the gene matches: 9. CDR1 is SEHNR, CDR2 FQNEAQ, per germline (reference sequence).

This sequence joins TRBV5-4 and TRBJ1-2, with D possibly TRBD1 on 5 matching bases. V lost 4 bases and J 6 bases, leaving 10 bases between the germline ends. This CDR3 comprises 12 residues. Germline CDR1 is SGHNT and CDR2 is YYREEE (reference sequence). CDR3 protein: CASSIGVDGYTF. CDR3 nucleotide sequence: TGTGCCAGCAGCATAGGGGTGGATGGCTACACCTTC. Full variable domain (missing parts from reference TRBV5-4 and TRBJ1-2): ETGVTQSPTHLIKTRGQQVTLRCSSQSGHNTVSWYQQALGQGPQFIFQYYREEENGRGNFPPRFSGLQFPNYSSELNVNALELDDSALYLCASSIGVDGYTFGSGTRLTVV.

Regarding this clone: Other DNA sequences in the same sample also yield this CDR3. The chain has TRBV7-9 and TRBJ2-1; unclear D gene. The CDR3 is made up of 14 amino acids. The V gene's germline CDR1 is SEHNR and CDR2 FQNEAQ (reference sequence). The V and J ends lost 1 base and 1 base respectively, with 5 bases between them. Here the CDR3 reads CASSLVGSYNEQFF. DNA for the CDR3: TGTGCCAGCAGCTTAGTCGGTTCCTACAATGAGCAGTTCTTC.

This chain connects TRBV7-9 to TRBJ2-1; 15 nucleotides match TRBD2. The CDR3 has 17 amino acids. The V gene's germline CDR1 is SEHNR and CDR2 FQNEAQ (reference sequence). V shed 5 bases, J shed 7 bases, and the junction held 9 bases outside the gene matches. The CDR3 nucleotides read TGTGCCAGCAGCCCCGGACTAGCGGGAGGGCCCGGGAATGAGCAGTTCTTC. Translating gives CASSPGLAGGPGNEQFF.

The J gene is TRBJ2-3, the V gene TRBV7-9, with 9 bases aligning to TRBD2. Germline CDR1 reads SEHNR; CDR2 reads FQNEAQ (reference sequence). This CDR3 contains 17 residues. V trimming: 3 bases; J trimming: 1 base; junction bases outside the gene matches: 8. The CDR3 region is CASSFLFSGSGTDTQYF. CDR3 DNA: TGTGCCAGCAGCTTCCTCTTTAGCGGGAGTGGCACAGATACGCAGTATTTT.

The chain uses TRBV29-1 and TRBJ2-1, with D possibly being TRBD2 (6 bases). Germline assignment: CDR1 SQVTM and CDR2 ANQGSEA. CDR3 length: 19 amino acids. Trimming cost V 1 base and J 0 bases, with 22 bases left between them. CDR3 nucleotides: TGCAGCGTTGAAGGGGGGGTTTATGGGCCTAAGAGCTCCTACAATGAGCAGTTCTTC. This gives the protein CSVEGGVYGPKSSYNEQFF.

This sequence joins TRBV7-6 and TRBJ2-1; the match to TRBD1 covers 9 bases. Germline values: CDR1 SGHVS, CDR2 FNYEAQ. CDR3 size: 15 residues. V trimming: 5 bases; J trimming: 8 bases; junction bases outside the gene matches: 10. The CDR3: CASSDRDREIDEQFF. The CDR3 bases are TGTGCCAGCAGCGACCGGGACAGGGAAATCGATGAGCAGTTCTTC.

The gene calls are TRBV9 and TRBJ2-3; D may be TRBD2 (5 bases). The length of the CDR3 is 15 residues. Germline values: CDR1 SGDLS, CDR2 YYNGEE. V dropped 4 bases and J dropped 4 bases, with 16 bases sitting between them. Written as DNA, the CDR3 is TGTGCCAGCAGCCCCTGGGAGAGCACTTCAGATACGCAGTATTTT. The encoded protein is CASSPWESTSDTQYF.

V usage is TRBV10-3 and J usage is TRBJ2-1; 8 bases agree with TRBD2. J lost 0 bases, V lost 4 bases, and 8 bases had no gene match. The CDR3 is made up of 17 amino acids. Germline assignment: CDR1 ENHRY and CDR2 SYGVKD. CDR3 DNA: TGTGCCATCAGTGCCACTGGTCTAGCGGGCTCCTACAATGAGCAGTTCTTC. As protein: CAISATGLAGSYNEQFF.

The rearrangement joins TRBV4-1 to TRBJ2-1; 12 bases map to TRBD2. V shed 8 bases and J 8 bases; nucleotides not matched to a gene: 7. Germline CDR1 MGHRA, CDR2 YSYEKL. This CDR3 comprises 14 residues. For the CDR3, the DNA is TGCGCCAGCTGTAGACTAGCGGGAGAGTATGAGCAGTTCTTC. It translates to CASCRLAGEYEQFF.

The V call is TRBV27, the J call TRBJ2-2, with D possibly being TRBD1 or TRBD2 (6 bases each). Between the trimmed V and J ends, which lost 2 bases and 9 bases, there was a span of 10 bases. CDR3 length equals 13 residues. Germline CDR1 reads MNHEY; CDR2 reads SMNVEV (reference sequence). CDR3 sequence (DNA): TGTGCCAGCAGTTTAGGGGGGCGGCGGGAGCTGTTTTTT. Amino acids: CASSLGGRRELFF.

V is TRBV30 and J is TRBJ2-5; no clear D. Germline values: CDR1 GTSNPN, CDR2 SVGIG (reference sequence). Trimming took off 3 bases at V and 5 bases at J, with 16 bases between the two ends. The CDR3 is 14 residues long. DNA for the CDR3: TGTGCCTGGAGGGTCCCATACCGGCCCGAGACCCAGTACTTC. Encoded protein: CAWRVPYRPETQYF.

The chain recombines TRBV7-9 with TRBJ2-2; 7 nucleotides align to TRBD2. CDR1 and CDR2 from the germline V gene are SEHNR and FQNEAQ (reference sequence). This CDR3 spans 16 amino acids. J lost 4 bases, V lost 5 bases, and 10 bases had no gene match. Here the CDR3 reads CASSPRSGNSTGELFF. As DNA, the CDR3 is TGTGCCAGCAGCCCCCGGAGCGGGAACTCCACCGGGGAGCTGTTTTTT.

The CDR3: CASSPSVQVAVETQYF. The CDR3 nucleotides read TGTGCCAGCTCACCAAGTGTCCAGGTGGCCGTAGAGACCCAGTACTTC. The chain is built from TRBV18 and TRBJ2-5, with D unresolved. The CDR3 runs 16 residues. Germline loops: CDR1 KGHSH, CDR2 LQKENI. Trimming shortened V by 2 bases and J by 4 bases, and 17 bases separated the two germline ends.

CDR3 in amino acids: CASSQGDSPNTF. CDR3 DNA sequence: TGCGCCAGCAGCCAGGGGGACAGCCCTAACACCTTC. The chain employs TRBV4-1 and TRBJ1-2; TRBD1 agrees at 7 bases. The CDR3 spans 12 residues. V shed 3 bases, J shed 12 bases, and the junction held 7 bases outside the gene matches. In germline, CDR1 is MGHRA, CDR2 YSYEKL.

Concerning this clone itself: In the same sample, other DNA sequences code for this CDR3. The rearrangement links TRBV27 to TRBJ1-1, with 8 positions matching TRBD1. CDR1 MNHEY and CDR2 SMNVEV come from the germline V gene (reference sequence). V trimming: 6 bases; J trimming: 5 bases; junction bases outside the gene matches: 5. The length of the CDR3 is 13 residues. Here the CDR3 reads CASRDRGGTEAFF. The CDR3 bases are TGTGCCAGCAGAGACAGGGGTGGGACTGAAGCTTTCTTT.

V and J are TRBV5-1 and TRBJ1-5, with TRBD1 identical over 7 bases. This CDR3 is 14 amino acids long. The V gene end was trimmed by 4 bases and the J gene end by 4 bases; junction bases not matched to a gene: 5. Germline CDR1 and CDR2: SGHRS and YFSETQ. The CDR3 DNA sequence: TGCGCCAGCAGCCCCGAGGGGGCTAATCAGCCCCAGCATTTT. It encodes CASSPEGANQPQHF.

The chain is built from TRBV7-9 and TRBJ1-3; a weak D match, TRBD1 (5 bases). Germline V CDR1 and CDR2: SEHNR, FQNEAQ (reference sequence). Between the trimmed V and J ends, which lost 3 bases and 0 bases, there was a span of 9 bases. The CDR3 length is 15 residues. The CDR3 coding sequence is TGTGCCAGCAGCTTTGTCAGGGACTCTGGAAACACCATATATTTT. Its protein is CASSFVRDSGNTIYF.

This clone appeared once. CDR3 sequence (DNA): TGTGCCAGCAGCCCACTAGCGGGCATCAACAATGAGCAGTTCTTC. The encoded protein is CASSPLAGINNEQFF. V usage is TRBV7-3 and J usage is TRBJ2-1, with TRBD2 matching over 9 bases. V dropped 5 bases and J dropped 5; count of bases not matched to a gene: 7. The germline V gene encodes CDR1 SGHTA and CDR2 FQGTGA. The CDR3 sequence is 15 residues long. Using reference TRBV7-3 and TRBJ2-1 for the parts outside the CDR3, the full variable domain is GAGVSQTPSNKVTEKGKYVELRCDPISGHTALYWYRQSLGQGPEFLIYFQGTGAADDSGLPNDRFFAVRPEGSVSTLKIQRTERGDSAVYLCASSPLAGINNEQFFGPGTRLTVL.

The rearrangement links TRBV28 to TRBJ1-5, with TRBD1 matching over 7 bases. V was clipped by 2 bases and J by 5 bases; unmatched bases: 9. This CDR3 contains 16 residues. CDR1 and CDR2 from the germline V gene are MDHEN and SYDVKM. The CDR3 region has the DNA TGTGCCAGCAGTTTAGACAGGGAAAATGGGTATCAGCCCCAGCATTTT. It codes for CASSLDRENGYQPQHF. The complete variable domain, with remaining parts taken from reference TRBV28 and TRBJ1-5, reads DVKVTQSSRYLVKRTGEKVFLECVQDMDHENMFWYRQDPGLGLRLIYFSYDVKMKEKGDIPEGYSVSREKKERFSLILESASTNQTSMYLCASSLDRENGYQPQHFGDGTRLSIL.

This clone has only one observation. The chain joins TRBV29-1 to TRBJ1-2, with D possibly being TRBD1 (5 bases). The CDR3 runs to 11 residues. V lost 5 bases and J 8 bases, leaving 12 bases between the germline ends. Looked up from germline, CDR1 is SQVTM and CDR2 is ANQGSEA. CDR3 DNA: TGCAGCGTTCGGACACTCGAGGGCTACACCTTC. Translation gives CSVRTLEGYTF.

The chain is built from TRBV7-9 and TRBJ2-1; D is unclear. The CDR3 spans 15 residues. Trimming shortened V by 4 bases and J by 2 bases, and 12 bases separated the two germline ends. The germline gives CDR1 SEHNR, CDR2 FQNEAQ (reference sequence). The CDR3 region has the DNA TGTGCCAGCAGCTCCACGGCGTACCCCTACAATGAGCAGTTCTTC. Its protein is CASSSTAYPYNEQFF.

This chain connects TRBV6-1 to TRBJ2-3; the match to TRBD1 covers 10 bases. CDR1 and CDR2 from the germline V gene are MNHNS and SASEGT. V dropped 4 bases and J dropped 7; count of bases not matched to a gene: 11. The CDR3 spans 16 residues. The CDR3, as DNA: TGTGCCAGCAGTGCGGAGACAGGGGGCGATAGTTATACGCAGTATTTT. It translates to CASSAETGGDSYTQYF.

CDR3 coding DNA: TGTGCCAGTAGTATGGACAGGACTTCCTACGAGCAGTACTTC. Encoded protein: CASSMDRTSYEQYF. The J gene is TRBJ2-7, the V gene TRBV19, with 7 bases lining up with TRBD1. Germline-derived CDR1 and CDR2 are LNHDA and SQIVND (reference sequence). There are 14 residues in the CDR3. V lost 3 bases to trimming and J lost 1 base; unmatched junction nucleotides: 3.